A selection of T cell receptor beta chains follows, all from one sample in a study of blood T cell repertoires in COVID-19. Produced via immunoSEQ multiplex PCR; TCRdb's table is partial and in-frame only. The sample shows under 250,000 clones, 65% to 85% of them seen only once. Sequencing was performed on peripheral blood. Receptors originate from a woman aged 35 to 49 who had recovered from COVID-19. The CDR3 runs from the conserved cysteine through the conserved F or W. The order of the fields is J gene, V gene, CDR3 protein.

J gene: TRBJ1-2; V gene: TRBV4-2; CDR3 protein: CASSLDRINYGYTF
J gene: TRBJ2-5; V gene: TRBV4-2; CDR3 protein: CASSPVGFIAGPRETQYF
J gene: TRBJ2-2; V gene: TRBV4-1; CDR3 protein: CASSPWRGRWITGELFF
J gene: TRBJ1-1; V gene: TRBV2; CDR3 protein: CPSGGDGTEAFF
J gene: TRBJ2-1; V gene: TRBV2; CDR3 protein: CVKDRGSEQFF
J gene: TRBJ2-2; V gene: TRBV11-2; CDR3 protein: CASSSLPGELFF
J gene: TRBJ2-7; V gene: TRBV12-3/TRBV12-4; CDR3 protein: CASSSGTGLVQYF
J gene: TRBJ2-3; V gene: TRBV5-1; CDR3 protein: CASSSAGQKVTDTQYF
J gene: TRBJ1-1; V gene: TRBV20-1; CDR3 protein: CSAGTGAEAFF
J gene: TRBJ1-5; V gene: TRBV28; CDR3 protein: CASSLSSQGPQHF
J gene: TRBJ2-2; V gene: TRBV5-1; CDR3 protein: CASSLGLTGELFF
J gene: TRBJ2-1; V gene: TRBV7-2; CDR3 protein: CASLLAGSSYNEQFF
J gene: TRBJ2-3; V gene: TRBV4-1; CDR3 protein: CASSYSGGAGDTQYF
J gene: TRBJ2-7; V gene: TRBV11-3; CDR3 protein: CASSLGALYEQYF
J gene: TRBJ1-1; V gene: TRBV19; CDR3 protein: CASSVEGRTEAFF
J gene: TRBJ2-3; V gene: TRBV19; CDR3 protein: CASSIGGTHADTQYF
J gene: TRBJ1-1; V gene: TRBV30; CDR3 protein: CAWSEGANTEAFF
J gene: TRBJ1-6; V gene: TRBV5-4; CDR3 protein: CASSSGRSSYNSPLHF
J gene: TRBJ1-1; V gene: TRBV2; CDR3 protein: CASSDRAGGSTEAFF
J gene: TRBJ1-2; V gene: TRBV3-1/TRBV3-2; CDR3 protein: CASSQDEDGYTF
J gene: TRBJ2-1; V gene: TRBV7-9; CDR3 protein: CASSSPRGGQFF